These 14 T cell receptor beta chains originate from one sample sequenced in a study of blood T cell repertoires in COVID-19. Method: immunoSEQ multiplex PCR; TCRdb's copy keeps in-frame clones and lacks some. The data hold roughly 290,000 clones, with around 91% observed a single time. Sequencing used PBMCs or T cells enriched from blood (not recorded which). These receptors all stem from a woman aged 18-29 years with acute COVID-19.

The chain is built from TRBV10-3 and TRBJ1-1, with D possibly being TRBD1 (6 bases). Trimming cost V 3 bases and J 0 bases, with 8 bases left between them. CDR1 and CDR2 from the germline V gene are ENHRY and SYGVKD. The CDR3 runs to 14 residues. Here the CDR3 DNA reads TGTGCCATCAGTGAAGGACAGATGAACACTGAAGCTTTCTTT. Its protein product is CAISEGQMNTEAFF.

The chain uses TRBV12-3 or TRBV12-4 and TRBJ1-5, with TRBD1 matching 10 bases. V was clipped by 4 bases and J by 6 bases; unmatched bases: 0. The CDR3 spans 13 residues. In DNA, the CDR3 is TGTGCCAGCAGTTGGACAGGGGGTCAGCCCCAGCATTTT. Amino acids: CASSWTGGQPQHF.

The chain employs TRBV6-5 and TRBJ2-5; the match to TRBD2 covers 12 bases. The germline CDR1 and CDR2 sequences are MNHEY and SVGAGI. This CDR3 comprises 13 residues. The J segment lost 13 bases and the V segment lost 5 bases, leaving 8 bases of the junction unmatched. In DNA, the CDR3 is TGTGCCAGCAGTCCCCAACTAGCGGGGGGAAGGTACTTC. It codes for CASSPQLAGGRYF.

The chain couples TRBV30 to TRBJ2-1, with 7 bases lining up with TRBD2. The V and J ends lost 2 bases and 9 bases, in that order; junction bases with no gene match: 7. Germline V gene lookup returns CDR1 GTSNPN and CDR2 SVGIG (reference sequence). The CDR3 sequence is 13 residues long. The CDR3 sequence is CAWSRREMGEQFF. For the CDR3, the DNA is TGTGCCTGGAGTAGGCGGGAGATGGGTGAGCAGTTCTTC.

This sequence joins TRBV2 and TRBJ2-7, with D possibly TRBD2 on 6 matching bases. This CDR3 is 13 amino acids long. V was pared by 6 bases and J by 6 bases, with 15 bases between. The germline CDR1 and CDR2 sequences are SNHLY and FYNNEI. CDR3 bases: TGTGCCAGCAGAAGGGCTAGCGCGGGCGAGCAGTACTTC. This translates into CASRRASAGEQYF.

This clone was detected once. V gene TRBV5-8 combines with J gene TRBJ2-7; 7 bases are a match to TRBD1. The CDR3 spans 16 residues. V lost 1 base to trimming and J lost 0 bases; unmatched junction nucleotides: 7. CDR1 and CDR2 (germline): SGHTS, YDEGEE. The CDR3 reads CASSLTGDPSSYEQYF. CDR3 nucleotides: TGTGCCAGCAGCTTGACAGGGGACCCAAGCTCCTACGAGCAGTACTTC.

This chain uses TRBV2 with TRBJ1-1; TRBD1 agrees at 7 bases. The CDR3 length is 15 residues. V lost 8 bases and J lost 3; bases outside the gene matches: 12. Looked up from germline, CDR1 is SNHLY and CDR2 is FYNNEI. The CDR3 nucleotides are TGTGCCAGCGGGGACAGCACTCAGTGGGACACTGAAGCTTTCTTT. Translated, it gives CASGDSTQWDTEAFF.

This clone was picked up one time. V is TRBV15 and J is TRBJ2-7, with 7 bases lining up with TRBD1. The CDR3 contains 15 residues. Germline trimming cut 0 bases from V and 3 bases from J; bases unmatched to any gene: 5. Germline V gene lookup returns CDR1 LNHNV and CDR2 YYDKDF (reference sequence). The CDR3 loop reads CATSREGRDSYEQYF. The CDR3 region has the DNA TGTGCCACCAGCAGAGAAGGCCGGGACAGCTACGAGCAGTACTTC.

The CDR3 reads CASSLDGSSNQPQHF. The CDR3 nucleotides are TGTGCCAGCAGCTTAGACGGGTCGAGCAATCAGCCCCAGCATTTT. The chain employs TRBV11-2 and TRBJ1-5; D is uncertain. V dropped 0 bases and J dropped 1 base, with 7 bases sitting between them. This CDR3 has 15 amino acids. The germline gives CDR1 SGHAT, CDR2 FQNNGV.

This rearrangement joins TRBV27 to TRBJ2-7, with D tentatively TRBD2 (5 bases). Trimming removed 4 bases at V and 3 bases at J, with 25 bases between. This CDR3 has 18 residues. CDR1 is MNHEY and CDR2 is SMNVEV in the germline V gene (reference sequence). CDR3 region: CASSSFIADFRIYYEQYF. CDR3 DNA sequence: TGTGCCAGCAGTTCATTTATTGCGGACTTCCGAATCTACTACGAGCAGTACTTC.

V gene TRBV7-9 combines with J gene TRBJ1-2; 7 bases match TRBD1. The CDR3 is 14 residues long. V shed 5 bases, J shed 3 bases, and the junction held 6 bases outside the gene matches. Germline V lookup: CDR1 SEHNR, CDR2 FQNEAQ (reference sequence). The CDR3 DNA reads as TGTGCCAGCAGCATGACAGGGCTCGACTATGGCTACACCTTC. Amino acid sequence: CASSMTGLDYGYTF.

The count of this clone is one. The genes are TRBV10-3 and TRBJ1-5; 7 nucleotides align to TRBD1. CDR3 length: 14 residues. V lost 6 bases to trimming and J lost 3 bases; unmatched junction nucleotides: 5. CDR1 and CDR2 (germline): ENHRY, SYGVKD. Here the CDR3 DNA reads TGTGCCATCAGGGGAACAGGGGTCAATCAGCCCCAGCATTTT. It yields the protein CAIRGTGVNQPQHF.

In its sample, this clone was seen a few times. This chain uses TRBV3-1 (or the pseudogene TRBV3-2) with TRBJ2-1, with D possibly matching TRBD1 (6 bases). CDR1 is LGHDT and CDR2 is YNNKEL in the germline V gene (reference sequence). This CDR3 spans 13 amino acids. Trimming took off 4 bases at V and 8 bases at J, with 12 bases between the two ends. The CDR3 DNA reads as TGTGCCAGCAGCCCTCTACAGGGCTATGAGCAGTTCTTC. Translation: CASSPLQGYEQFF.

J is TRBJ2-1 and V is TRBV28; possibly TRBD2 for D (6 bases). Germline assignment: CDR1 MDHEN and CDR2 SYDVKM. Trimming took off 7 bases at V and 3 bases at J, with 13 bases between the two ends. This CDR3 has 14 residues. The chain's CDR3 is CASTAGTGYNEQFF. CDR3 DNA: TGTGCCAGCACCGCGGGAACCGGCTACAATGAGCAGTTCTTC. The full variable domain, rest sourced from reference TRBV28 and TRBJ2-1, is DVKVTQSSRYLVKRTGEKVFLECVQDMDHENMFWYRQDPGLGLRLIYFSYDVKMKEKGDIPEGYSVSREKKERFSLILESASTNQTSMYLCASTAGTGYNEQFFGPGTRLTVL.